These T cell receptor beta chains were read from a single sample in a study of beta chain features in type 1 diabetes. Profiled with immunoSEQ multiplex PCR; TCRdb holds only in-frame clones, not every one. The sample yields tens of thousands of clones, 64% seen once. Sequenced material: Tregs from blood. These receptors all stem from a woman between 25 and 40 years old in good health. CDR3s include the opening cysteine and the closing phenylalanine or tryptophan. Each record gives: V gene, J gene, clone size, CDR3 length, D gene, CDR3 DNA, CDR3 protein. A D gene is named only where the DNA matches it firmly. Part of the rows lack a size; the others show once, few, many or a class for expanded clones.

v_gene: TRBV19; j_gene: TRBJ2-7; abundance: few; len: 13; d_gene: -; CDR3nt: TGTGCCAGTAGTATCACAGGGACCTACGAGCAGTACTTC; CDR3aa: CASSITGTYEQYF
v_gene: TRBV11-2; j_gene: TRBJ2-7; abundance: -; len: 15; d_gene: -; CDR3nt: TGTGCCAGCAGCTTAAGACAGACGCTCTCCTACGAGCAGTACTTC; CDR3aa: CASSLRQTLSYEQYF
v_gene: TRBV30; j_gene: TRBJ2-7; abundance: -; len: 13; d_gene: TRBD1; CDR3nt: TGTGCCTGGGGGGACAGGGGGTTCCACGAGCAGTACTTC; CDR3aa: CAWGDRGFHEQYF
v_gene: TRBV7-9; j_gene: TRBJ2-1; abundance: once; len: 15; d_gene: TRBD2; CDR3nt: TGTGCCAGCAGCTTAGGTCTAGCGGGAGTCTATGAGCAGTTCTTC; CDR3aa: CASSLGLAGVYEQFF
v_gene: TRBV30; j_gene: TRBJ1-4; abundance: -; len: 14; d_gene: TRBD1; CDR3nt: TGTGCCTGGGAAAAGGGGGCGCCTAATGAAAAACTGTTTTTT; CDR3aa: CAWEKGAPNEKLFF
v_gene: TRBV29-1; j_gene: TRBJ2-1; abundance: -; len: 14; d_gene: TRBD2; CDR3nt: TGCAGCGTGGGCACCGGGACTAGAATCTATGAGCAGTTCTTC; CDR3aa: CSVGTGTRIYEQFF
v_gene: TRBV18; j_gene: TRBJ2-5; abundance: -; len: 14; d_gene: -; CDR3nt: TGTGCCAGCTCACCACGACAGGCGCAAGAGACCCAGTACTTC; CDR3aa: CASSPRQAQETQYF
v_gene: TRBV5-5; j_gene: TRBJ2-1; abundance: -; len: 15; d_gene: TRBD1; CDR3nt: TGTGCCAGCAGCCCCGGGACAGGGGGCGGCAATGAGCAGTTCTTC; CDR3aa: CASSPGTGGGNEQFF
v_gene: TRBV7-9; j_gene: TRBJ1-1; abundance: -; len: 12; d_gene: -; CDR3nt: TGTGCCAGCCGGGTGTCGGACACTGAAGCTTTCTTT; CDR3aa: CASRVSDTEAFF
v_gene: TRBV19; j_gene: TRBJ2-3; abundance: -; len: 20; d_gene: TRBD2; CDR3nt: TGTGCCAGTAGTGGAGGGACTAGCGGGAGAAGGATCCCTAGCACAGATACGCAGTATTTT; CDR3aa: CASSGGTSGRRIPSTDTQYF
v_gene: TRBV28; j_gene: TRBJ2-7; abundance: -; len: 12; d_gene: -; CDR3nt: TGTGCCAGCAGTATAAATTTATACGAGCAGTACTTC; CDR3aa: CASSINLYEQYF